These 20 T cell receptor beta chains originate from one sample sequenced in a study of cytomegalovirus exposure and HLA in healthy donors. In the PCR, 60 Vbeta and 13 Jbeta primers were used. Repertoires were generated with immunoSEQ multiplex PCR, while TCRdb's copy carries only in-frame clones and drops some. The sample has 150,000 to 200,000 clones, 75% to 80% seen once; the top ten hold around 6%. Sequencing was carried out using PBMCs. Receptors were obtained from a woman in her twenties or thirties in good health and CMV-seropositive.

The rearrangement joins TRBV6-1 to TRBJ1-2; 10 nucleotides align to TRBD1. The junction had 5 bases not matched to a gene; V was cut back by 5 bases and J by 2 bases. CDR3 length: 15 residues. Germline V gene lookup returns CDR1 MNHNS and CDR2 SASEGT. CDR3 sequence (DNA): TGTGCCAGCAGTTCGCCGGGACAGGGGAACTATGGCTACACCTTC. Translated: CASSSPGQGNYGYTF.

The chain combines TRBV5-1 with TRBJ2-7, with 9 nucleotides matching TRBD1. This CDR3 region has 16 residues. The V and J ends lost 2 bases and 4 bases, in that order; junction bases with no gene match: 10. The germline CDR1 and CDR2 sequences are SGHRS and YFSETQ. Here the CDR3 DNA reads TGCGCCAGCAGCTTTGGGACAGGGAGACCCACGTACGAGCAGTACTTC. Translating gives CASSFGTGRPTYEQYF.

J is TRBJ1-2 and V is TRBV6-5, with 7 bases fitting TRBD1. Germline assignment: CDR1 MNHEY and CDR2 SVGAGI. The CDR3 extends over 14 amino acids. Losses at the gene ends were 9 bases for V and 9 bases for J; bases not matched to a gene: 16. The CDR3 protein is CASCAAGGVWSYTF. CDR3 in DNA: TGTGCCAGTTGTGCGGCAGGGGGTGTTTGGAGCTACACCTTC.

The V call is TRBV27, the J call TRBJ2-7; TRBD1 matches 11 bases. Unmatched junction bases numbered 9, after V lost 7 bases and J lost 4 bases. In germline, CDR1 is MNHEY, CDR2 SMNVEV (reference sequence). CDR3 size: 15 residues. This CDR3 is CASIFYGQGAYEQYF. CDR3 nucleotides: TGTGCCAGCATCTTTTACGGACAGGGGGCATACGAGCAGTACTTC.

The gene calls are TRBV2 and TRBJ1-4, with D tentatively TRBD1 (6 bases). Germline CDR1 reads SNHLY; CDR2 reads FYNNEI. V dropped 6 bases and J dropped 3 bases, with 14 bases sitting between them. This CDR3 region has 15 residues. CDR3 in DNA: TGTGCCAGCAGAGAAACAGGGTTGTCTAATGAAAAACTGTTTTTT. This codes for CASRETGLSNEKLFF. The full variable domain, rest sourced from reference TRBV2 and TRBJ1-4, is EPEVTQTPSHQVTQMGQEVILRCVPISNHLYFYWYRQILGQKVEFLVSFYNNEISEKSEIFDDQFSVERPDGSNFTLKIRSTKLEDSAMYFCASRETGLSNEKLFFGSGTQLSVL.

The chain is built from TRBV19 and TRBJ2-3, with D perhaps matching TRBD1 (5 bases). V was shortened by 6 bases and J by 0 bases, with 10 bases between the two germline ends. CDR3 length: 14 residues. CDR1 is LNHDA and CDR2 is SQIVND in the germline V gene (reference sequence). CDR3 nucleotides: TGTGCCAGTAGCTTAGGGGCGAGCACAGATACGCAGTATTTT. Encoded protein: CASSLGASTDTQYF.

The V call is TRBV2, the J call TRBJ1-5; 7 bases map to TRBD1. The CDR3 runs 15 residues. CDR1 and CDR2 (germline): SNHLY, FYNNEI. V trimming: 7 bases; J trimming: 2 bases; junction bases outside the gene matches: 8. This CDR3 reads CASTQTGIGNQPQHF. As DNA, the CDR3 is TGTGCCAGCACCCAGACAGGGATTGGCAATCAGCCCCAGCATTTT.

This rearrangement joins TRBV11-2 to TRBJ1-2, with 7 bases aligning to TRBD1. In germline, CDR1 is SGHAT, CDR2 FQNNGV. Trimming removed 1 base from V and 2 bases from J; junction bases left unmatched: 1. The CDR3 extends over 14 amino acids. This CDR3 is CASSLGQGNYGYTF. The CDR3 DNA reads TGTGCCAGCAGCTTAGGACAGGGCAACTATGGCTACACCTTC.

The gene calls are TRBV9 and TRBJ2-5, with D unresolved. CDR1 is SGDLS, CDR2 YYNGEE, per germline. The V end was cut by 0 bases, the J end by 1 base, with 4 bases between. The CDR3 consists of 13 residues. CDR3 sequence: CASSVASQETQYF. The CDR3 DNA sequence: TGTGCCAGCAGCGTAGCCTCCCAAGAGACCCAGTACTTC.

This clone was observed a single time. The gene calls are TRBV28 and TRBJ1-1; D call uncertain. The germline V and J ends were trimmed by 3 bases and 4 bases, with 9 bases remaining between them. Germline assignment: CDR1 MDHEN and CDR2 SYDVKM. The CDR3 is 13 amino acids. The CDR3, as DNA: TGTGCCAGCAGTTTCCCGGGGAGCACTGAAGCTTTCTTT. Translation gives CASSFPGSTEAFF.

The chain links TRBV25-1 to TRBJ2-7; no clear D. The CDR3 consists of 13 residues. V was cut by 0 bases and J by 9 bases, with 12 bases left in between. Germline values: CDR1 MGHDK, CDR2 SYGVNS. The CDR3 loop reads CASSEYFPGGQYF. CDR3 sequence (DNA): TGTGCCAGCAGTGAATATTTCCCTGGCGGGCAGTACTTC.

V gene TRBV23-1 combines with J gene TRBJ2-1; TRBD1 agrees at 7 bases. TRBV23-1 belongs to the ORF category, with a function that is uncertain. The CDR3 is 15 amino acids. The V and J ends lost 2 bases and 8 bases, in that order; junction bases with no gene match: 9. DNA of the CDR3: TGCGCCAGCAGTCAAGTAAACAGGGGTTGGGATGAGCAGTTCTTC. Translating gives CASSQVNRGWDEQFF.

This clone has a handful of counts. The chain joins TRBV4-3 to TRBJ2-3; 16 bases fit TRBD2. The V segment lost 3 bases and the J segment 5 bases; nucleotides outside the gene matches: 2. Germline V lookup: CDR1 LGHNA, CDR2 YSLEER. This CDR3 comprises 16 residues. CDR3 in DNA: TGCGCCAGCAGCCAGGGACTAGCGGGGGGGCTAGATACGCAGTATTTT. As protein: CASSQGLAGGLDTQYF.

This chain joins TRBV10-1 and TRBJ2-6; possibly TRBD2 for D (5 bases). The CDR3 loop spans 19 amino acids. The germline CDR1 and CDR2 sequences are WNHNN and SYGVQD (reference sequence). Trimming removed 3 bases from V and 0 bases from J, with 18 bases in between. The CDR3 loop reads CASSDYGLSNPSGANVLTF. CDR3 in DNA: TGCGCCAGCAGTGATTACGGACTGAGTAACCCCTCTGGGGCCAACGTCCTGACTTTC.

This chain connects TRBV11-2 to TRBJ2-5; 7 nucleotides agree with TRBD1. Per germline, CDR1 SGHAT and CDR2 FQNNGV. The junction had 8 bases not matched to a gene; V was cut back by 5 bases and J by 2 bases. The length of the CDR3 is 15 residues. CDR3 nucleotide sequence: TGTGCCAGCAGCCTCGGACAGGCCCTACAAGAGACCCAGTACTTC. This encodes CASSLGQALQETQYF.

The genes are TRBV7-9 and TRBJ2-7; 9 bases are shared with TRBD1. The V segment lost 4 bases and the J segment 2 bases; nucleotides outside the gene matches: 3. CDR1 and CDR2 from the germline V gene are SEHNR and FQNEAQ (reference sequence). This CDR3 comprises 14 residues. CDR3 nucleotides: TGTGCCAGCAGCTCGACAGGGGGGACCTACGAGCAGTACTTC. This gives the protein CASSSTGGTYEQYF.

The chain joins TRBV7-9 to TRBJ2-7; 11 bases are shared with TRBD1. Germline V CDR1 and CDR2: SEHNR, FQNEAQ (reference sequence). The CDR3 contains 15 residues. V was pared by 5 bases and J by 3 bases, with 6 bases of the junction left unmatched. CDR3 coding DNA: TGTGCCAGCAGCAGCACCGGGACAGGGGGCTACGAGCAGTACTTC. Translation gives CASSSTGTGGYEQYF.

The gene calls are TRBV6-5 and TRBJ1-1, with D uncertain. V lost 5 bases and J 1 base, leaving 8 bases between the germline ends. This CDR3 has 13 residues. CDR1 and CDR2 (germline): MNHEY, SVGAGI. In DNA, the CDR3 is TGTGCCAGCAGTGAAACGAGGAACACTGAAGCTTTCTTT. Residues: CASSETRNTEAFF.

The CDR3 DNA reads TGTGCCTCGAGCGGGGGGGAAATCACCGGGGAGCTGTTTTTT. It is translated as CASSGGEITGELFF. This chain joins TRBV10-3 and TRBJ2-2, with 10 bases that match TRBD2. The germline V gene has CDR1 ENHRY and CDR2 SYGVKD. J was trimmed by 4 bases and V by 11 bases; bases with no gene match: 7. The CDR3 loop spans 14 amino acids.

The J gene is TRBJ1-2, the V gene TRBV18; the match to TRBD1 covers 7 bases. V lost 6 bases and J lost 4; bases outside the gene matches: 5. The CDR3 runs 13 residues. Germline V gene data show CDR1 as KGHSH and CDR2 as LQKENI. As DNA, the CDR3 is TGTGCCAGCTCGGTGGGACAGTCCTATGGCTACACCTTC. It translates to CASSVGQSYGYTF.